These T cell receptor beta chains were read from a single sample in a study of T cells in Graves' hyperthyroidism and ophthalmopathy. TCRdb reprocessed the multiplex PCR reads via MiXCR and lists one record per CDR3 protein. The table has around 300,000 distinct CDR3 sequences, about 13% seen once. Material: blood. The receptors come from a woman in her forties with Graves' hyperthyroidism. CDR3s include the opening cysteine and the closing phenylalanine or tryptophan. D genes are given only for firm matches. Not every row has a clone size; where given, it reads once, few, many or a size class.

TRBD1	TRBV10-3	many	TRBJ2-7	TGTGCCATCAACCAACCGGGACAGGGCCACGAGCAGTACTTC	CAINQPGQGHEQYF
TRBD2	TRBV29-1	few	TRBJ2-1	TGCAGCGTGCTAGCGGTCTACAATGAGCAGTTCTTC	CSVLAVYNEQFF
TRBD1	TRBV2	few	TRBJ1-1	TGTGCCAGCAGGACCAGGGGGATTAACACTGAAGCTTTCTTT	CASRTRGINTEAFF
.	TRBV30	many	TRBJ1-5	TGTGCCTGGAGTGTAGGGCAGGACCAAAATCAGCCCCAGCATTTT	CAWSVGQDQNQPQHF
TRBD1	TRBV18	.	TRBJ1-1	TGTGCCAGCTCCGTCGGGACAGGCTCAAACACTGAAGCTTTCTTT	CASSVGTGSNTEAFF
.	TRBV12-3/TRBV12-4	few	TRBJ1-1	TGTGCCAGCAGCCCCGGACGGGGGGCTTTCTTT	CASSPGRGAFF
.	TRBV6-1	many	TRBJ2-5	TGTGCCAGCGAGGTAGGGGTCCAAGAGACCCAGTACTTC	CASEVGVQETQYF
.	TRBV28	many	TRBJ2-3	TGTGCCAGCAGTTTTTTTGATACGCAGTATTTT	CASSFFDTQYF
.	TRBV14	.	TRBJ2-1	TGTGCCAGCAGCCGGAGTGGAACAGGGTACTACAATGAGCAGTTCTTC	CASSRSGTGYYNEQFF
.	TRBV7-9	many	TRBJ2-1	TGTGCCAGCAGCCCCCGTTCGCGCAATGAGCAGTTCTTC	CASSPRSRNEQFF
.	TRBV24-1	many	TRBJ2-7	TGTGCCACCAGTGATCCGGGCAGGGCCTACGAGCAGTACTTC	CATSDPGRAYEQYF
.	TRBV6-1	.	TRBJ1-2	TGTGCCAGCAGTGAATTTGGCTACACCTTC	CASSEFGYTF
TRBD2	TRBV28	.	TRBJ2-7	TGTGCCAGCAGTCTAGCGGGACCGGACGAGCAGTACTTC	CASSLAGPDEQYF
TRBD1	TRBV20-1	many	TRBJ1-1	TGCAGTGCTAGAGATCCTGGGACAGGGATTACTGAAGCTTTCTTT	CSARDPGTGITEAFF
.	TRBV11-2	many	TRBJ2-2	TGTGCCAGCAGCCTCCTTGGGAGAACGATGGACGGGGAGCTGTTTTTT	CASSLLGRTMDGELFF